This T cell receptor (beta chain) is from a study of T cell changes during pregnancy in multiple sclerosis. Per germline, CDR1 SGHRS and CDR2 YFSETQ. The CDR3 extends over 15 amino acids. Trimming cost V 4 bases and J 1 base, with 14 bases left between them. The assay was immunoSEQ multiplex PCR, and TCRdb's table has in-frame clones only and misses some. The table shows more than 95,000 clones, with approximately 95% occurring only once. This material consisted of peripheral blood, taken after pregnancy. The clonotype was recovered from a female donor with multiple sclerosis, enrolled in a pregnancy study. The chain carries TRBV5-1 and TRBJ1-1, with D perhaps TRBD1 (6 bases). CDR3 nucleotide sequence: TGCGCCAGCAGCCCGCGCGCAGGGGAGAACACTGAAGCTTTCTTT. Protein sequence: CASSPRAGENTEAFF.